Following are 6 T cell receptor beta chains from one sample sequenced in a study of vaccination and CD4 T cells after COVID-19. Antigen specificity for these receptors is unknown. The treatment: roughly 10-day PBMC culture with coronavirus spike peptide pools or control peptides (ViraFEST assay). CD4+ T cells of the unexposed donor were collected before the COVID-19 pandemic (2011-2018). With the Oncomine TCR Beta short-read assay, DNA from cultured CD4+ T cells was sequenced. Each CDR3 protein is one row after TCRdb ran MiXCR on the PCR reads. The sample yields 2,000 to 3,000 distinct CDR3 sequences, roughly 20% seen once. The sequencing sample was made of CD4+ T cells from blood, cultured in vitro. All receptors come from a human donor in good health.

This clonotype came up a few times. The chain recombines TRBV5-4 with TRBJ1-1; D is unresolved. The germline V gene encodes CDR1 SGHNT and CDR2 YYREEE (reference sequence). The CDR3 runs to 15 residues. V was cut by 2 bases and J by 4 bases, with 15 bases left in between. The chain's CDR3 is CASSFTGSSGTEAFF. The CDR3 DNA reads TGTGCCAGCAGCTTTACCGGGTCAAGCGGCACTGAAGCTTTCTTT.

This clonotype has more than one count but fewer than ten. This chain connects TRBV7-2 to TRBJ2-2, with no clear D. The V gene's germline CDR1 is SGHTA and CDR2 FQGNSA. The CDR3 is made up of 12 amino acids. Trimming pared 5 bases from V and 8 bases from J, leaving 9 bases between. The CDR3 reads CASSPQVGELFF. Written as DNA, the CDR3 is TGTGCCAGCAGCCCACAAGTGGGGGAGCTGTTTTTT.

This clonotype was observed a few times. The genes are TRBV7-9 and TRBJ1-1; D gene uncertain. Germline assignment: CDR1 SEHNR and CDR2 FQNEAQ (reference sequence). V lost 4 bases, J lost 1 base, and 7 bases lay in between. CDR3 length: 13 amino acids. CDR3 amino acids: CASSSQENTEAFF. The CDR3 DNA is TGTGCCAGCAGCTCGCAGGAGAACACTGAAGCTTTCTTT. The full variable domain, with the rest looked up from reference TRBV7-9 and TRBJ1-1, is DTGVSQNPRHKITKRGQNVTFRCDPISEHNRLYWYRQTLGQGPEFLTYFQNEAQLEKSRLLSDRFSAERPKGSFSTLEIQRTEQGDSAMYLCASSSQENTEAFFGQGTRLTVV.

V usage is TRBV7-2 and J usage is TRBJ2-1; D is uncertain. The CDR3 contains 11 residues. Trimming pared 5 bases from V and 4 bases from J, leaving 3 bases between. CDR1 SGHTA and CDR2 FQGNSA come from the germline V gene. CDR3 sequence (DNA): TGTGCCAGCAGCCCGTACAATGAGCAGTTCTTC. Translation gives CASSPYNEQFF.

This clonotype was found a few times. This chain joins TRBV23-1 and TRBJ1-2, with D perhaps TRBD1 (6 bases). TRBV23-1 is placed among ORFs of uncertain function. CDR3 length equals 14 residues. Trimming stripped 3 bases from V and 6 bases from J, with 14 bases between. CDR3 sequence (DNA): TGCGCCAGCAGTCACAGAACAGGGACGCATGGCTACACCTTC. Translating gives CASSHRTGTHGYTF.

V and J are TRBV5-8 and TRBJ2-7; D perhaps matches TRBD2 (6 bases). CDR1 and CDR2 from the germline V gene are SGHTS and YDEGEE. CDR3 size: 15 residues. V was trimmed by 0 bases and J by 5 bases, leaving 15 bases between them. CDR3 loop: CASSLEEIASDEQYF. In DNA form, the CDR3 reads TGTGCCAGCAGCTTGGAGGAAATCGCTAGCGACGAGCAGTACTTC.